This T cell receptor (beta chain) was sequenced for a study of neurological immune-mediated disorders. V was pared by 3 bases and J by 4 bases, with 11 bases of the junction left unmatched. The CDR3 covers 16 residues. The germline CDR1 and CDR2 sequences are SGDLS and YYNGEE. cDNA was made by 5'RACE with 10-nucleotide random UMIs. From 15-18 subjects, each sequencing run yielded over 160 million TCR-beta sequences. TCRdb re-derived calls from the 5' RACE reads in MiXCR, one entry per CDR3 protein. The sample consists of 15,000 to 20,000 distinct CDR3 sequences, about a quarter of them appearing once.

This sequence originates from a man over 45 with HTLV-1-associated myelopathy (HAM/TSP). The chain employs TRBV9 and TRBJ1-1; 8 bases agree with TRBD1. Specimen: PBMCs. The CDR3 DNA is TGTGCCAGCAGCGGAGGCCCCCCAGGGGGCCCCACTGAAGCTTTCTTT. Amino acids: CASSGGPPGGPTEAFF.